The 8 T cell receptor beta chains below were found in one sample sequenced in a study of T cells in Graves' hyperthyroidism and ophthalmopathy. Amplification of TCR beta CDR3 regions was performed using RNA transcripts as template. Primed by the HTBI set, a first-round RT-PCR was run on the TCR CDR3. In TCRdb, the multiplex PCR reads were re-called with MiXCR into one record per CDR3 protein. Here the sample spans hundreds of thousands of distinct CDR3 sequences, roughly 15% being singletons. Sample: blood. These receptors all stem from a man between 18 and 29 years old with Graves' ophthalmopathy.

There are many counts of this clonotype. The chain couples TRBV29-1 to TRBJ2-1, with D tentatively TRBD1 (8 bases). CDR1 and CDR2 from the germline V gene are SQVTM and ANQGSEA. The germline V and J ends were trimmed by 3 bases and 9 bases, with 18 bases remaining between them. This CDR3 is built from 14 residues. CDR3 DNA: TGCAGCGTTGATCGGCGAACAGGGGGGGGTGAGCAGTTCTTC. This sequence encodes CSVDRRTGGGEQFF.

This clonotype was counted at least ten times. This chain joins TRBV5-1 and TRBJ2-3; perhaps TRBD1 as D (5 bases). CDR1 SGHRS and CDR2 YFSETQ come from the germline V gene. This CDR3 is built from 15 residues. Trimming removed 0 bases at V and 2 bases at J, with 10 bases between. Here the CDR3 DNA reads TGCGCCAGCAGCTTGGTTCAGGGATTCACAGATACGCAGTATTTT. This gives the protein CASSLVQGFTDTQYF.

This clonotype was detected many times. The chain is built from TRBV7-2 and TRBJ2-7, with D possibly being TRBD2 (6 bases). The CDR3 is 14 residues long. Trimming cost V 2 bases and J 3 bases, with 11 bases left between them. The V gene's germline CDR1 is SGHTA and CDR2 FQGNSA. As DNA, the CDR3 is TGTGCCAGCAGCTTATATGGCGGGGACTACGAGCAGTACTTC. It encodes CASSLYGGDYEQYF.

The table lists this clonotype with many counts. This chain's CDR3 is CASSLTRAGGSSYNEQFF. The CDR3, as DNA: TGTGCCAGCAGCTTAACGCGTGCCGGAGGGAGCTCCTACAATGAGCAGTTCTTC. V usage is TRBV7-3 and J usage is TRBJ2-1, with D possibly TRBD2 on 6 matching bases. V was clipped by 0 bases and J by 0 bases, with 15 bases between them. The germline CDR1 and CDR2 sequences are SGHTA and FQGTGA. This CDR3 comprises 18 residues.

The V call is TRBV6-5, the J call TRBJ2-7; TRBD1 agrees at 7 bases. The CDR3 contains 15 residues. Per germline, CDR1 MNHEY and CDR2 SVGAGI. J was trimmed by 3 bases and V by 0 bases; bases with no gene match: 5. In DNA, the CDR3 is TGTGCCAGCAGTTACTCGAGGACAGGCAACTACGAGCAGTACTTC. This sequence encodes CASSYSRTGNYEQYF.

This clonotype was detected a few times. In DNA form, the CDR3 reads TGTGCTAGTGCCCCAGGGGGGACTCAAGAGACCCAGTACTTC. Translated, it gives CASAPGGTQETQYF. The chain recombines TRBV12-5 with TRBJ2-5; a weak D match, TRBD1 (7 bases). This CDR3 contains 14 residues. Germline loops: CDR1 LGHNT, CDR2 FRNRAP. V was trimmed by 7 bases and J by 2 bases, leaving 14 bases between them.

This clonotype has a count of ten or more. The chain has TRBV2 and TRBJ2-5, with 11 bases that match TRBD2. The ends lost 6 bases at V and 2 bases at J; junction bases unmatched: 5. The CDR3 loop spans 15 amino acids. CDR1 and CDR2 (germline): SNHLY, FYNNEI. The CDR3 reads CASRVWTSGQETQYF. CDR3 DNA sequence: TGTGCCAGCAGGGTTTGGACTAGCGGGCAAGAGACCCAGTACTTC.

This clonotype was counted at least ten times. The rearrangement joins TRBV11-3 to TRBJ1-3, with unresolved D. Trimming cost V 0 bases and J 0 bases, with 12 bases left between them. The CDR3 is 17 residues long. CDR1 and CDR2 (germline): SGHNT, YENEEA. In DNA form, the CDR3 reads TGTGCCAGCAGCTTAGATCTGGCGGGGTGCTCTGGAAACACCATATATTTT. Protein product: CASSLDLAGCSGNTIYF.